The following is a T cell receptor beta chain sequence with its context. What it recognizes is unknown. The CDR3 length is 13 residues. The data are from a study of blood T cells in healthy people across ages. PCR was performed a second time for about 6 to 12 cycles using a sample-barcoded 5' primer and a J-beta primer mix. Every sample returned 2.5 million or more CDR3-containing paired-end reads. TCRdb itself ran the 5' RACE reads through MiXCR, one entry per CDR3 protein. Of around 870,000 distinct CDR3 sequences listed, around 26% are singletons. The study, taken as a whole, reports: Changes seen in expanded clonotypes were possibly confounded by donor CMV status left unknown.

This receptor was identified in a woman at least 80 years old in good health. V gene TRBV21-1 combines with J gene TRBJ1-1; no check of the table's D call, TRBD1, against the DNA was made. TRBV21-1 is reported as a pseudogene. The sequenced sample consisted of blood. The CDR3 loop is CASRPDRDTEAFF. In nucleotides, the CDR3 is TGTGCCAGCAGGCCTGACAGGGACACTGAAGCTTTCTTT.